These 18 T cell receptor beta chains came from one sample sequenced in a study of T cell changes during pregnancy in multiple sclerosis. Assay: immunoSEQ multiplex PCR; the TCRdb copy retains only in-frame clones and omits some. The sample includes approximately 60,000 clones, 85% to 95% of them seen just once. This specimen was CD4+ T cells from peripheral blood mononuclear cells, taken before pregnancy. The receptor source for this set is a female donor with multiple sclerosis, enrolled in a pregnancy study.

The chain uses TRBV14 and TRBJ1-5; D not resolved. Germline V gene data show CDR1 as SGHDN and CDR2 as FVKESK. The CDR3 has 14 residues. Trimming took 2 bases from V and 5 from J, leaving 10 bases between them. CDR3 in amino acids: CASSQLGGDQPQHF. CDR3 DNA sequence: TGTGCCAGCAGCCAATTAGGAGGCGATCAGCCCCAGCATTTT.

CDR3 in amino acids: CASGSQTGQGGEKLFF. CDR3 DNA: TGTGCTAGTGGTTCTCAAACGGGACAGGGAGGCGAAAAACTGTTTTTT. The chain employs TRBV12-5 and TRBJ1-4, with 9 bases fitting TRBD1. Trimming at V came to 4 bases and at J to 8 bases, leaving 11 bases not matched to a gene. This CDR3 spans 16 amino acids. Looked up from germline, CDR1 is LGHNT and CDR2 is FRNRAP.

This chain connects TRBV18 to TRBJ2-3; D uncertain. The CDR3 totals 14 residues. V was clipped by 3 bases and J by 2 bases, with 9 bases between them. Germline V gene lookup returns CDR1 KGHSH and CDR2 LQKENI. CDR3 sequence: CASSPGRSTDTQYF. Here the CDR3 DNA reads TGTGCCAGCTCACCTGGCAGATCCACAGATACGCAGTATTTT.

The rearrangement links TRBV7-2 to TRBJ2-7, with 9 nucleotides matching TRBD2. V dropped 5 bases and J dropped 3; count of bases not matched to a gene: 8. Looked up from germline, CDR1 is SGHTA and CDR2 is FQGNSA. The CDR3 loop spans 15 amino acids. CDR3 DNA: TGTGCCAGCAGCCCACATAGCGGGAGTCGCTACGAGCAGTACTTC. Translated: CASSPHSGSRYEQYF.

The CDR3 sequence is CASSTQGAGKSLLQFF. The CDR3 nucleotides read TGTGCCAGCAGCACTCAAGGGGCGGGAAAGAGTCTCCTCCAGTTCTTC. This rearrangement joins TRBV7-9 to TRBJ2-1; TRBD2 is a possible D gene (6 bases). V shed 5 bases and J shed 13 bases, with 27 bases lying between them. The CDR3 spans 16 residues. The germline V gene has CDR1 SEHNR and CDR2 FQNEAQ (reference sequence).

The V gene is TRBV5-1, the J gene TRBJ2-5; 7 nucleotides agree with TRBD1. The V gene's germline CDR1 is SGHRS and CDR2 YFSETQ. CDR3 length: 15 residues. Trimming removed 4 bases from V and 5 bases from J; junction bases left unmatched: 11. The CDR3 region is CASSNGTAKFETQYF. CDR3 DNA: TGCGCCAGCAGCAACGGGACAGCCAAGTTTGAGACCCAGTACTTC.

This clone was recorded only once. The chain is built from TRBV5-1 and TRBJ2-5; 8 bases are a match to TRBD1. The CDR3 has 14 amino acids. J lost 3 bases, V lost 4 bases, and 5 bases had no gene match. CDR1 is SGHRS and CDR2 is YFSETQ in the germline V gene. As DNA, the CDR3 is TGCGCCAGCAGCGTCCCAGGGGGCAAAGAGACCCAGTACTTC. Residues: CASSVPGGKETQYF.

The chain couples TRBV6-6 to TRBJ1-2; TRBD1 aligns across 8 bases. Germline-derived CDR1 and CDR2 are MNHNY and SVGAGI (reference sequence). The CDR3 runs 15 residues. V lost 3 bases and J lost 5; bases outside the gene matches: 8. The CDR3 coding sequence is TGTGCCAGCAGTTATCTGACAGGGGCGCCGTATGGCTACACCTTC. Its protein is CASSYLTGAPYGYTF.

The V and J genes are TRBV7-6 and TRBJ2-3; 10 bases are shared with TRBD1. This CDR3 is 17 amino acids long. Germline values: CDR1 SGHVS, CDR2 FNYEAQ. V gave up 1 base and J gave up 5 bases; unmatched junction bases: 9. CDR3 amino acids: CASSLEGQGKGGDTQYF. The CDR3 nucleotides are TGTGCCAGCAGCTTAGAGGGACAGGGGAAGGGAGGAGATACGCAGTATTTT.

V and J are TRBV7-9 and TRBJ2-7, with D perhaps matching TRBD2 (5 bases). Germline CDR1 reads SEHNR; CDR2 reads FQNEAQ (reference sequence). CDR3 length: 14 residues. Trimming cost V 4 bases and J 3 bases, with 13 bases left between them. CDR3 in amino acids: CASSSTSYLYEQYF. The CDR3 DNA reads as TGTGCCAGCAGCTCTACTAGTTATCTCTACGAGCAGTACTTC.

V is TRBV7-3 and J is TRBJ1-6; TRBD1 agrees at 8 bases. The CDR3 spans 14 residues. The V segment lost 5 bases and the J segment 7 bases; nucleotides outside the gene matches: 4. Germline V gene data show CDR1 as SGHTA and CDR2 as FQGTGA. DNA for the CDR3: TGTGCCAGCAGCCGGACAGGGTACAATTCACCCCTCCACTTT. Protein: CASSRTGYNSPLHF. Based on the CDR3 plus reference TRBV7-3 and TRBJ1-6, the full variable domain is GAGVSQTPSNKVTEKGKYVELRCDPISGHTALYWYRQSLGQGPEFLIYFQGTGAADDSGLPNDRFFAVRPEGSVSTLKIQRTERGDSAVYLCASSRTGYNSPLHFGNGTRLTVT.

The chain carries TRBV15 and TRBJ2-1; 10 bases are a match to TRBD2. V was pared by 1 base and J by 8 bases, with 14 bases of the junction left unmatched. CDR3 size: 18 residues. Germline V gene sequence: CDR1 LNHNV, CDR2 YYDKDF (reference sequence). CDR3 sequence (DNA): TGTGCCACCAGCAGAGGCCCCCCGGCTAGCGGGAGTCAGTATGAGCAGTTCTTC. Protein product: CATSRGPPASGSQYEQFF.

The chain employs TRBV9 and TRBJ2-1; 13 nucleotides align to TRBD2. V was clipped by 4 bases and J by 7 bases; unmatched bases: 5. Germline V gene lookup returns CDR1 SGDLS and CDR2 YYNGEE. This CDR3 region has 15 residues. CDR3: CASSPWTSGRNEQFF. CDR3 coding DNA: TGTGCCAGCAGCCCCTGGACTAGCGGGAGAAATGAGCAGTTCTTC. The variable domain in full, with the rest retrieved from reference TRBV9 and TRBJ2-1, is DSGVTQTPKHLITATGQRVTLRCSPRSGDLSVYWYQQSLDQGLQFLIQYYNGEERAKGNILERFSAQQFPDLHSELNLSSLELGDSALYFCASSPWTSGRNEQFFGPGTRLTVL.

Only one count was recorded for this clone. The V and J genes are TRBV18 and TRBJ2-7, with TRBD2 identical over 9 bases. V gave up 4 bases and J gave up 2 bases; unmatched junction bases: 3. In germline, CDR1 is KGHSH, CDR2 LQKENI. The CDR3 covers 14 residues. The CDR3 here is CASSRGLAAYEQYF. The CDR3 nucleotides read TGTGCCAGCTCACGGGGACTAGCAGCCTACGAGCAGTACTTC.

The V call is TRBV29-1, the J call TRBJ2-5; perhaps TRBD2 as D (6 bases). V lost 4 bases and J 5 bases, leaving 11 bases between the germline ends. CDR1 and CDR2 from the germline V gene are SQVTM and ANQGSEA. This CDR3 spans 12 amino acids. CDR3 in amino acids: CSVAGVRETQYF. The CDR3 coding sequence is TGCAGCGTTGCGGGAGTAAGGGAGACCCAGTACTTC.

The chain recombines TRBV30 with TRBJ2-3; 11 nucleotides match TRBD2. CDR3 length: 22 amino acids. V lost 0 bases, J lost 2 bases, and 22 bases stayed unmatched. Germline V CDR1 and CDR2: GTSNPN, SVGIG (reference sequence). The CDR3 DNA is TGTGCCTGGAGTGTACAGAACATCGGACTAGCGGGCCCCGGATTCCTCACAGATACGCAGTATTTT. Amino acid sequence: CAWSVQNIGLAGPGFLTDTQYF.

V usage is TRBV19 and J usage is TRBJ2-2, with 8 bases aligning to TRBD1. V shed 4 bases and J 4 bases; nucleotides not matched to a gene: 11. CDR1 is LNHDA, CDR2 SQIVND, per germline (reference sequence). The CDR3 runs to 17 residues. The CDR3 here is CASSRGEQGARTGELFF. The CDR3 DNA is TGTGCCAGTAGTAGAGGGGAGCAGGGGGCCCGCACCGGGGAGCTGTTTTTT.

V and J are TRBV19 and TRBJ2-7, with 13 nucleotides matching TRBD2. V was pared by 6 bases and J by 11 bases, with 7 bases of the junction left unmatched. Germline CDR1 is LNHDA and CDR2 is SQIVND (reference sequence). The CDR3 is 13 amino acids. CDR3 sequence reads: CASRLGLAGSEYF. CDR3 nucleotide sequence: TGTGCCAGTAGATTGGGACTAGCGGGATCGGAGTACTTC.